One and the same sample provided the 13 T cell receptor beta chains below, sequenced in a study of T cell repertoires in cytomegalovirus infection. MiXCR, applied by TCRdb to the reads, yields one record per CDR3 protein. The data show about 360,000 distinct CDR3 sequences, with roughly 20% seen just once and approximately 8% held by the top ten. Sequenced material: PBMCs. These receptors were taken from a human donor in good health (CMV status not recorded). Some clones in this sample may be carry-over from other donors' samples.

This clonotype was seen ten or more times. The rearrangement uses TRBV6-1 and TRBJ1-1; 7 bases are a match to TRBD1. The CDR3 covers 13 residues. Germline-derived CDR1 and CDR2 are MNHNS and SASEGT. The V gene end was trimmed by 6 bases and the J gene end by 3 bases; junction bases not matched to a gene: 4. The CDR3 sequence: CASSHDRDTEAFF. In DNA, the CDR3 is TGTGCCAGCAGCCATGACAGGGACACTGAAGCTTTCTTT.

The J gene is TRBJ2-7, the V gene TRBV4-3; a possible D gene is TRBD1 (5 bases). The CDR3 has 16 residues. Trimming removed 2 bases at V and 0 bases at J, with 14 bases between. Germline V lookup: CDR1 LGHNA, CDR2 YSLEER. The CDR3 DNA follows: TGCGCCAGCAGCCAATTCGTAGGGGCGAGCTCCTACGAGCAGTACTTC. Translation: CASSQFVGASSYEQYF.

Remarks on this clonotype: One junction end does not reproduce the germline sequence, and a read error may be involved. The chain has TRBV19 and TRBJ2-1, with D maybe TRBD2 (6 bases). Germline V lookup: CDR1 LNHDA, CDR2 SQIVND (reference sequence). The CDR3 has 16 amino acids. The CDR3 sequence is CAGSMREAPLRNEQFF. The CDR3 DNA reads TGTGCCGGTAGTATGAGGGAGGCCCCCCTCAGGAATGAGCAGTTCTTC.

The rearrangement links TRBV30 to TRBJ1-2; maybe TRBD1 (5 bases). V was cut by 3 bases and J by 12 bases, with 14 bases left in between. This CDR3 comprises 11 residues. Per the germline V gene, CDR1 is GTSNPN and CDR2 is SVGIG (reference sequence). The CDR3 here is CAWSTSGGDTF. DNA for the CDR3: TGTGCCTGGAGCACCTCGGGAGGGGACACCTTC.

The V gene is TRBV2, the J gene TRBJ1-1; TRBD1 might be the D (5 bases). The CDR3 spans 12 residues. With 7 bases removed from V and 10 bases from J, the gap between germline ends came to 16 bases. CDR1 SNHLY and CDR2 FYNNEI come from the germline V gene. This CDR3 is CASTISAGGAFF. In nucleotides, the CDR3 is TGTGCCAGCACAATTTCGGCGGGGGGAGCTTTCTTT. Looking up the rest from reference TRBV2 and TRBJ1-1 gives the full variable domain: EPEVTQTPSHQVTQMGQEVILRCVPISNHLYFYWYRQILGQKVEFLVSFYNNEISEKSEIFDDQFSVERPDGSNFTLKIRSTKLEDSAMYFCASTISAGGAFFGQGTRLTVV.

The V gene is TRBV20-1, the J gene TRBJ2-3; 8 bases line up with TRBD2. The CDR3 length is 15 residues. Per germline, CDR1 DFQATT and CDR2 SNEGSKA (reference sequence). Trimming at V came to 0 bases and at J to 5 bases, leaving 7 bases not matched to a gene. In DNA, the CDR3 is TGCAGTGCTAGAGATGGGCGGGGGGCGGGAGATACGCAGTATTTT. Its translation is CSARDGRGAGDTQYF.

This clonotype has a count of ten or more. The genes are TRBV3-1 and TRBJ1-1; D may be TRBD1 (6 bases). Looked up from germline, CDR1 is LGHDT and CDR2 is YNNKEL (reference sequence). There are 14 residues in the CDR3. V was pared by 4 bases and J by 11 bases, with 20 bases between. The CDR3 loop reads CASSPREEQGRAFF. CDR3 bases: TGTGCCAGCAGCCCCCGCGAAGAACAGGGCCGGGCTTTCTTT. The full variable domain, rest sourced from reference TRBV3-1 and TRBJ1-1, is DTAVSQTPKYLVTQMGNDKSIKCEQNLGHDTMYWYKQDSKKFLKIMFSYNNKELIINETVPNRFSPKSPDKAHLNLHINSLELGDSAVYFCASSPREEQGRAFFGQGTRLTVV.

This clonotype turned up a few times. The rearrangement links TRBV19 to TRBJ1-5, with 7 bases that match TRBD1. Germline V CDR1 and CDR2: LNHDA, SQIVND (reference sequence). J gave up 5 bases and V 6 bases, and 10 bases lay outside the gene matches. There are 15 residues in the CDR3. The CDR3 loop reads CASRAGDREYQPQHF. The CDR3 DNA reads TGTGCCAGTAGGGCCGGAGACAGGGAGTATCAGCCCCAGCATTTT.

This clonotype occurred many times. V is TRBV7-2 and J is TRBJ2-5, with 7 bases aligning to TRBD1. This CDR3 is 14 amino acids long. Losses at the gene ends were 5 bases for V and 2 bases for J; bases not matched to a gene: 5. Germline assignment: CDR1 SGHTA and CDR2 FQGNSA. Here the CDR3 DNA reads TGTGCCAGCAGCCCCGGACAGGCACAAGAGACCCAGTACTTC. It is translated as CASSPGQAQETQYF.

Here the CDR3 reads CASSLPRDAGTQYF. Here the CDR3 DNA reads TGTGCCAGCAGTTTGCCCCGAGACGCAGGTACGCAGTATTTT. This rearrangement joins TRBV12-3 or TRBV12-4 to TRBJ2-3; no clear D. CDR3 length equals 14 residues. The V gene lost 3 bases and the J gene lost 8 bases, with 15 bases spanning the gap.

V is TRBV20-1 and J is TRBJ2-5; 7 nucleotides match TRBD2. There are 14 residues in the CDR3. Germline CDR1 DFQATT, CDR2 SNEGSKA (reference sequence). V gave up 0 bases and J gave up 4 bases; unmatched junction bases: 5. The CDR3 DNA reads TGCAGTGCTAGAGAGACTAGGGAGGGAGAGACCCAGTACTTC. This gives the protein CSARETREGETQYF.

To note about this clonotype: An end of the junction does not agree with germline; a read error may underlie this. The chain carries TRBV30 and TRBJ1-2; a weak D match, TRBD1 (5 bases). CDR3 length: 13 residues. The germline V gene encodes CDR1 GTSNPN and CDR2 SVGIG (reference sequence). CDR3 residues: CAWNPSGDYDYTF. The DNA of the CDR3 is TGTGCCTGGAACCCGTCCGGGGACTATGACTACACCTTC.

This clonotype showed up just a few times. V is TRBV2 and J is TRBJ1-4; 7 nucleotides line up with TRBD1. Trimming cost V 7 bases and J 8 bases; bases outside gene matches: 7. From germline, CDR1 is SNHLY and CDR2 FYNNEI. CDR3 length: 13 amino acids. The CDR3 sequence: CASKFWTGEKLFF. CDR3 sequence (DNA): TGTGCCAGCAAATTCTGGACAGGCGAAAAACTGTTTTTT.